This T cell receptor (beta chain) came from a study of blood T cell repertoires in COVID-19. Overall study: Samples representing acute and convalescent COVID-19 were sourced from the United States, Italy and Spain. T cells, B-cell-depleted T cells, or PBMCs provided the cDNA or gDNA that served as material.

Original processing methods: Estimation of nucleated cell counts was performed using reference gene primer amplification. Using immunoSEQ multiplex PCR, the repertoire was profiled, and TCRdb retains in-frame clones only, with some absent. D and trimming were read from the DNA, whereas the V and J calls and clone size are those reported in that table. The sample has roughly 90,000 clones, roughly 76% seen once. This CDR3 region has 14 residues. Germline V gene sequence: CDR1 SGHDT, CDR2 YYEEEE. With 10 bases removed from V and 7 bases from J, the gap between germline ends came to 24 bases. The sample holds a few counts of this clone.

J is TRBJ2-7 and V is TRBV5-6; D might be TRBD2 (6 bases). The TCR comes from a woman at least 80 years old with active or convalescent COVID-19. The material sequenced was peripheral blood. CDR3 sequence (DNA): TGTGCCGGATCTACCCGGGGAGGAGGAGAAGAGCAGTACTTC. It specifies CAGSTRGGGEEQYF. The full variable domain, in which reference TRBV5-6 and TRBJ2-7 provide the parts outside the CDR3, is DAGVTQSPTHLIKTRGQQVTLRCSPKSGHDTVSWYQQALGQGPQFIFQYYEEEERQRGNFPDRFSGHQFPNYSSELNVNALLLGDSALYLCAGSTRGGGEEQYFGPGTRLTVT.